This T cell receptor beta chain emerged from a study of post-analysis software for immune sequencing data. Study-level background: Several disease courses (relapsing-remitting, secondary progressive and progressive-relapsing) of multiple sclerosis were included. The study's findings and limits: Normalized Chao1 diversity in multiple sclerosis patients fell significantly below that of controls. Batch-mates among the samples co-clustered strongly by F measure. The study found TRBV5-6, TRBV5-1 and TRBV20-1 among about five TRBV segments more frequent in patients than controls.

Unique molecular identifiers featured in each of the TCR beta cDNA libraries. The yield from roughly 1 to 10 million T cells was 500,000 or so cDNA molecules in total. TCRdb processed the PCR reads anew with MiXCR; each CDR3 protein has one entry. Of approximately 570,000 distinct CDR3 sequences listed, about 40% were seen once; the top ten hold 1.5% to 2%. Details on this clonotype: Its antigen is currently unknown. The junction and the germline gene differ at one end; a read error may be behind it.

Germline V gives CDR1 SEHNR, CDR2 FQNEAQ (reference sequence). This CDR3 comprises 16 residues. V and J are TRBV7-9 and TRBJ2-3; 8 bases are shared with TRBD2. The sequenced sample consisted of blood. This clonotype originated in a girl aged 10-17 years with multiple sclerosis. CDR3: CTSSYLSGRNTDTQYF. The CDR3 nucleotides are TGTACCAGCAGCTACTTGAGCGGGAGAAACACAGATACGCAGTATTTT.